This T cell receptor (beta chain) is from a study of control samples from healthy donors and cancer patients. Measured with immunoSEQ multiplex PCR; TCRdb has only the in-frame clones, and not every one. The profile shows 150,000 to 200,000 clones, 91% of them singletons. V was clipped by 4 bases and J by 4 bases, with 20 bases between them. The CDR3 is 17 residues long. Germline loops: CDR1 SGHTS, CDR2 YDEGEE. The sequence was obtained from a middle-aged woman in good health. Specimen: blood. The chain has TRBV5-8 and TRBJ2-2; D is perhaps TRBD1 (6 bases). The CDR3 protein is CASSPWGRTDFTGELFF. The CDR3, as DNA: TGTGCCAGCAGCCCTTGGGGACGGACAGACTTCACCGGGGAGCTGTTTTTT.